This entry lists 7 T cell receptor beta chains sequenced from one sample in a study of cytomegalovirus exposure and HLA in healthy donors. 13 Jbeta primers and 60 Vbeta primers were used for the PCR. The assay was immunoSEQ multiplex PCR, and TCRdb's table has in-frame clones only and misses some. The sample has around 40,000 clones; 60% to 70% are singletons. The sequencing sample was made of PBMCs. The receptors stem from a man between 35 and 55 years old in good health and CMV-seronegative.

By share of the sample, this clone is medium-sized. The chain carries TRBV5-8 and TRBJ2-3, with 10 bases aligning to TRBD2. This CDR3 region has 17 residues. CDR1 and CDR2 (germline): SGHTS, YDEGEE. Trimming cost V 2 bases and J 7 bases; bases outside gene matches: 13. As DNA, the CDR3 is TGTGCCAGCAGCTTTAGGGGAACTAGCGGGGTGAGCAATACGCAGTATTTT. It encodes CASSFRGTSGVSNTQYF.

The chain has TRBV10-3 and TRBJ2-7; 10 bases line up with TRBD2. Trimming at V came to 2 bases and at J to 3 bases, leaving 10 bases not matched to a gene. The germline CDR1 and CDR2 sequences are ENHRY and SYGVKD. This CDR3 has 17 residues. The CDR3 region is CAISERNSGGNDYEQYF. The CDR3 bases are TGTGCCATCAGTGAGAGGAATAGCGGGGGGAATGACTACGAGCAGTACTTC.

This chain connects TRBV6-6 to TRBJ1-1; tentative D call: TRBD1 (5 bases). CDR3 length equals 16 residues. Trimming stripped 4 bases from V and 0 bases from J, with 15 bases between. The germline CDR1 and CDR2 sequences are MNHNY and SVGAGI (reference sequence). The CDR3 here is CASSSGTAFLNTEAFF. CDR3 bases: TGTGCCAGCAGTTCGGGGACTGCATTCTTGAACACTGAAGCTTTCTTT.

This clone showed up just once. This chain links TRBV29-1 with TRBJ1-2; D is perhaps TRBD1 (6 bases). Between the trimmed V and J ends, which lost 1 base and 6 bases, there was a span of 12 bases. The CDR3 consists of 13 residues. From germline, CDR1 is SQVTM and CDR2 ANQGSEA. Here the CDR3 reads CSVEGGQKNGYTF. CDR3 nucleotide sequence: TGCAGCGTTGAAGGGGGGCAGAAGAATGGCTACACCTTC.

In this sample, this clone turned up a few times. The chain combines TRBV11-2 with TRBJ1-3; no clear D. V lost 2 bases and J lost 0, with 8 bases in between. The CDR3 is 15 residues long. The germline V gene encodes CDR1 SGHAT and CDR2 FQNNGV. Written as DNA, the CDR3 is TGTGCCAGCAGCTTAATTTCGAGCTCTGGAAACACCATATATTTT. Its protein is CASSLISSSGNTIYF.

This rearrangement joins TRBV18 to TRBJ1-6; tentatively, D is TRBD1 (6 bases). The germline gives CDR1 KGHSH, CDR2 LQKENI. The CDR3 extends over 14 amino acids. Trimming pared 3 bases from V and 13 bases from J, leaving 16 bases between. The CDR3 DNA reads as TGTGCCAGCTCACCGTCAGGGGATTACGCCCCCCTCCACTTT. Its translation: CASSPSGDYAPLHF.

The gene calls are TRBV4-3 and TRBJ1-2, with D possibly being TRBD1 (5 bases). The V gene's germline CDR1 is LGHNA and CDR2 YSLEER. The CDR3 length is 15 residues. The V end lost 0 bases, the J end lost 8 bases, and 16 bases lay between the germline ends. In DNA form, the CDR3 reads TGCGCCAGCAGCCAAGACTGGGAGGGGCCCCGCGGCTACACCTTC. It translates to CASSQDWEGPRGYTF.